This T cell receptor (beta chain) emerged from a study of blood T cell repertoires in COVID-19. Authors' analysis steps: Amplified reference gene primers provided the basis for estimating nucleated cell counts. Generated by immunoSEQ multiplex PCR, the TCRdb table keeps only in-frame clones and is missing some. D and trimming come from the DNA, and the V and J calls and clone size come from that table. The sample gives roughly 150,000 clones, 85% to 90% of which show up once; 2.5% to 3% is in the top ten. The CDR3 is 17 amino acids. With V trimmed by 4 bases and J by 1 base, 7 bases remained unmatched. Germline CDR1 reads KGHSH; CDR2 reads LQKENI.

The receptor was isolated from a woman of 80 years or more with COVID-19, enrolled during active disease. V usage is TRBV18 and J usage is TRBJ1-5; 10 positions agree with TRBD1. Sequenced: peripheral blood. Written as DNA, the CDR3 is TGTGCCAGCTCACTGAAGGCGGACAGGGGGAGCAATCAGCCCCAGCATTTT. Translated, it gives CASSLKADRGSNQPQHF.